These 15 T cell receptor beta chains were all obtained from the same sample, sequenced in a study of T-cell memory formation after mild COVID-19. TCRdb re-called the 5' RACE reads with MiXCR, one entry per CDR3 protein. The sample gives some 200,000 distinct CDR3 sequences, 20% to 25% of which show up once; more than 20% is in the top ten. The material sequenced was PBMCs or a T cell subset sorted from them (not recorded which). The receptors were gathered from an adult woman who had mild COVID-19 (a few samples of this study predate the infection). Cell type and time point are not known.

This clonotype was counted between two and nine times. This chain connects TRBV30 to TRBJ2-1; 11 nucleotides match TRBD2. CDR3 size: 13 residues. The V segment lost 2 bases and the J segment 12 bases; nucleotides outside the gene matches: 6. CDR1 GTSNPN and CDR2 SVGIG come from the germline V gene (reference sequence). The CDR3 DNA is TGTGCCTGGAGTCTTAGCGGGGGGGCCGGGCAGTTCTTC. This sequence encodes CAWSLSGGAGQFF.

This clonotype has more than one count but fewer than ten. The J gene is TRBJ1-2, the V gene TRBV7-9; no firm D call. V was shortened by 0 bases and J by 8 bases, with 19 bases between the two germline ends. This CDR3 region has 16 residues. The V gene's germline CDR1 is SEHNR and CDR2 FQNEAQ (reference sequence). The CDR3: CASSLAPTDTNRGYTF. In nucleotides, the CDR3 is TGTGCCAGCAGCTTAGCACCGACTGACACCAATAGGGGCTACACCTTC.

CDR3 coding DNA: TGTGCCAGCAGCTTAGACGGAACATTGGGCTACACCTTC. Protein product: CASSLDGTLGYTF. The rearrangement uses TRBV7-3 and TRBJ1-2, with no clear D. The CDR3 spans 13 residues. Germline V lookup: CDR1 SGHTA, CDR2 FQGTGA. V lost 2 bases and J 8 bases, leaving 12 bases between the germline ends.

This clonotype was detected only a few times. The CDR3, as DNA: TGCGCCAGCAGCCAAGGGGTACAAGAGACCCAGTACTTC. This encodes CASSQGVQETQYF. The rearrangement links TRBV4-1 to TRBJ2-5; D is unclear. Trimming took off 1 base at V and 2 bases at J, with 5 bases between the two ends. Germline V lookup: CDR1 MGHRA, CDR2 YSYEKL. CDR3 size: 13 residues.

This rearrangement joins TRBV24-1 to TRBJ1-5; 9 bases are shared with TRBD1. Germline V gene data show CDR1 as KGHDR and CDR2 as SFDVKD. Unmatched junction bases numbered 21, after V lost 2 bases and J lost 2 bases. This CDR3 comprises 22 residues. The chain's CDR3 is CATSDSPQIGQGKGYGNQPQHF. DNA of the CDR3: TGTGCCACCAGTGATTCCCCCCAAATCGGACAGGGGAAAGGGTATGGCAATCAGCCCCAGCATTTT.

This clonotype was counted a few times. The V and J genes are TRBV15 and TRBJ2-7; tentatively, D is TRBD2 (5 bases). The length of the CDR3 is 14 residues. Germline V gene sequence: CDR1 LNHNV, CDR2 YYDKDF (reference sequence). Trimming removed 5 bases at V and 2 bases at J, with 13 bases between. In DNA form, the CDR3 reads TGTGCCACCAGCCTCGGGATCCAAACCTACGAGCAGTACTTC. Its protein product is CATSLGIQTYEQYF.

This clonotype was recorded a few times. The V call is TRBV5-1, the J call TRBJ2-1; TRBD2 might be the D (6 bases). CDR3 length: 15 residues. The germline V gene encodes CDR1 SGHRS and CDR2 YFSETQ. The ends were cut back, 0 bases at V and 3 bases at J, with 10 bases in the middle. CDR3 residues: CASSLAGGYYNEQFF. Here the CDR3 DNA reads TGCGCCAGCAGCTTGGCCGGGGGATACTACAATGAGCAGTTCTTC.

This clonotype has more than one count but fewer than ten. The chain links TRBV28 to TRBJ2-3; no clear D. Germline lookup yields CDR1 MDHEN and CDR2 SYDVKM. This CDR3 contains 15 residues. Trimming stripped 6 bases from V and 0 bases from J, with 13 bases between. In nucleotides, the CDR3 is TGTGCCAGCAGCCCCCCCCTGCAGAGCACAGATACGCAGTATTTT. It yields the protein CASSPPLQSTDTQYF.

A few counts support this clonotype. The V gene is TRBV6-5, the J gene TRBJ2-2, with TRBD2 identical over 8 bases. In germline, CDR1 is MNHEY, CDR2 SVGAGI. The J segment lost 7 bases and the V segment lost 4 bases, leaving 5 bases of the junction unmatched. The CDR3 runs 14 residues. The CDR3 loop reads CASSFAGGVGELFF. The DNA for the CDR3 is TGTGCCAGCAGTTTCGCGGGGGGAGTCGGGGAGCTGTTTTTT.

This clonotype was detected only a few times. The V gene is TRBV12-3 or TRBV12-4, the J gene TRBJ2-7, with 11 bases fitting TRBD1. CDR3 size: 16 residues. The trim removed 5 bases at V and 5 bases at J, leaving 11 bases unmatched. CDR3 amino acids: CASSQSPGQGVNEQYF. The CDR3 region has the DNA TGTGCCAGCAGTCAAAGTCCGGGACAGGGGGTCAACGAGCAGTACTTC.

The V call is TRBV4-1, the J call TRBJ2-1; 11 nucleotides line up with TRBD2. The V gene end was trimmed by 4 bases and the J gene end by 8 bases; junction bases not matched to a gene: 7. Per germline, CDR1 MGHRA and CDR2 YSYEKL. The CDR3 is 15 amino acids. CDR3 protein: CASSRTSGRPDEQFF. The CDR3 DNA sequence: TGCGCCAGCAGCCGTACTAGCGGGAGACCGGATGAGCAGTTCTTC.

The chain uses TRBV5-6 and TRBJ1-1, with 8 bases matching TRBD1. Per germline, CDR1 SGHDT and CDR2 YYEEEE. With 1 base clipped from V and 7 bases from J, the junction kept 6 bases outside the gene matches. This CDR3 region has 14 residues. This CDR3 is CASSLFGTGLEAFF. Written as DNA, the CDR3 is TGTGCCAGCAGCTTGTTCGGGACAGGCCTTGAAGCTTTCTTT.

The CDR3 is CASSQPTGGEETQYF. The CDR3 DNA reads TGTGCCAGCAGCCAACCAACAGGGGGCGAAGAGACCCAGTACTTC. The chain links TRBV4-2 to TRBJ2-5; 9 bases are shared with TRBD1. CDR1 and CDR2 (germline): LGHNA, YNFKEQ. The V and J ends lost 2 bases and 3 bases, in that order; junction bases with no gene match: 4. The CDR3 has 15 residues.

A few counts support this clonotype. The V and J genes are TRBV15 and TRBJ2-2, with 7 bases that match TRBD2. The V segment lost 0 bases and the J segment 0 bases; nucleotides outside the gene matches: 4. The CDR3 runs 17 residues. Germline CDR1 is LNHNV and CDR2 is YYDKDF (reference sequence). In DNA form, the CDR3 reads TGTGCCACCAGCAGAGAAGGACTAGACTCGAACACCGGGGAGCTGTTTTTT. It yields the protein CATSREGLDSNTGELFF.

As DNA, the CDR3 is TGCAGTGCTAGACCCACTCTAGCGGATTCCTACAATGAGCAGTTCTTC. It yields the protein CSARPTLADSYNEQFF. This chain links TRBV20-1 with TRBJ2-1, with 7 bases lining up with TRBD2. The germline V gene has CDR1 DFQATT and CDR2 SNEGSKA (reference sequence). The J segment lost 1 base and the V segment lost 2 bases, leaving 8 bases of the junction unmatched. The CDR3 totals 16 residues.